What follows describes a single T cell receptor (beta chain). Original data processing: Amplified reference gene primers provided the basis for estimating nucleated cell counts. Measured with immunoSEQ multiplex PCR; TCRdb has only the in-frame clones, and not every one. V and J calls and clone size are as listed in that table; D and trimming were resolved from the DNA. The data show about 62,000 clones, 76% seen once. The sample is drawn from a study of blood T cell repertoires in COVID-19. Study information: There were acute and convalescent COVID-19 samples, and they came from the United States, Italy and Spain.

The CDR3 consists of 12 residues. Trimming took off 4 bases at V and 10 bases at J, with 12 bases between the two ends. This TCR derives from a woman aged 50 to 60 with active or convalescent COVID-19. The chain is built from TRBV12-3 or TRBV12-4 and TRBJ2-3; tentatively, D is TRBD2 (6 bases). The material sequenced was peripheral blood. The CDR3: CASSSRLDSQYF. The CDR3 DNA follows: TGTGCCAGCAGTTCCCGACTAGACTCGCAGTATTTT.